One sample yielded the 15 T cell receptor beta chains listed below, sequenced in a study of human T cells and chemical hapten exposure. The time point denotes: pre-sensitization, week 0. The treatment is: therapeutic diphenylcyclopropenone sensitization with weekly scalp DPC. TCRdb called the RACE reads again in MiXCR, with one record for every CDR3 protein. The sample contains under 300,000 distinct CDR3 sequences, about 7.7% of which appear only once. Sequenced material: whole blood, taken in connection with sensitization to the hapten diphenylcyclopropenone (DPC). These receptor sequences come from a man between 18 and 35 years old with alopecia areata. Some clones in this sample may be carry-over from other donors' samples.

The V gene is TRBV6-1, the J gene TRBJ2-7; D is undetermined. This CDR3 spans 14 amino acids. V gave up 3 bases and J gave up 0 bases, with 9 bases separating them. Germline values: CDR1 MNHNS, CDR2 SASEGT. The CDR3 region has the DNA TGTGCCAGCAGTGATCCATCCAGCTCCTACGAGCAGTACGTC. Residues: CASSDPSSSYEQYV.

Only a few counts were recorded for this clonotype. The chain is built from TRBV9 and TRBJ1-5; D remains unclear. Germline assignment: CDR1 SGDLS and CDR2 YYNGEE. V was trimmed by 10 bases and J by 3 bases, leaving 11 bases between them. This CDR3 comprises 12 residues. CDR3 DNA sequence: TGTGCCTCCGGGGAGGTCAATCAGCCCCAGCATTTT. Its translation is CASGEVNQPQHF.

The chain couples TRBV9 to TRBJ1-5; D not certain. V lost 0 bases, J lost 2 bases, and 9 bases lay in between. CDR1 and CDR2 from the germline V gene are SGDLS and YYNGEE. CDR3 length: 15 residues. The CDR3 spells CASSVDPVGNQPQHF. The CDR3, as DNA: TGTGCCAGCAGCGTAGACCCCGTGGGCAATCAGCCCCAGCATTTT.

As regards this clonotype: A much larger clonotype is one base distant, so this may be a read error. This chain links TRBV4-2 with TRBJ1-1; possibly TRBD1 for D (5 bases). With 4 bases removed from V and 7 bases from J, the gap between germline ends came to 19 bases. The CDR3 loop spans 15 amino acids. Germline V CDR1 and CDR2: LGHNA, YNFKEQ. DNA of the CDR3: TGTGCCAGCAGCCGGACCAGTAAGGGGTCGAGTGAAGCTTTCTTT. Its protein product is CASSRTSKGSSEAFF.

CDR3 protein: CSVDTGGIWTGELFF. CDR3 DNA sequence: TGCAGCGTCGACACAGGGGGCATATGGACCGGGGAGCTGTTTTTT. This chain connects TRBV29-1 to TRBJ2-2; 9 bases line up with TRBD1. Germline-derived CDR1 and CDR2 are SQVTM and ANQGSEA. This CDR3 is built from 15 residues. V dropped 6 bases and J dropped 5; count of bases not matched to a gene: 10.

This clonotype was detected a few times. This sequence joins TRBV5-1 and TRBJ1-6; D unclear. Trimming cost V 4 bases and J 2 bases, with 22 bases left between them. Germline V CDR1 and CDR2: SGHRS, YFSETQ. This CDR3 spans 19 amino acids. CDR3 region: CASSQLYSFPGTYNSPLHF. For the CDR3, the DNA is TGCGCCAGCAGCCAACTCTACTCCTTTCCGGGCACCTATAATTCACCCCTCCACTTT. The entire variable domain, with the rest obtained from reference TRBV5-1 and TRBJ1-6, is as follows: KAGVTQTPRYLIKTRGQQVTLSCSPISGHRSVSWYQQTPGQGLQFLFEYFSETQRNKGNFPGRFSGRQFSNSRSEMNVSTLELGDSALYLCASSQLYSFPGTYNSPLHFGNGTRLTVT.

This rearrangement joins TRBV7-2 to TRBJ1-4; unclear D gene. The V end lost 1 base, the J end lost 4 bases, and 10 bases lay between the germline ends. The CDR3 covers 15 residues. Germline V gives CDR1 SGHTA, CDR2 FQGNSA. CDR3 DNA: TGTGCCAGCAGCTTAGTGGCGGACCTTAATGAAAAACTGTTTTTT. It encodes CASSLVADLNEKLFF.

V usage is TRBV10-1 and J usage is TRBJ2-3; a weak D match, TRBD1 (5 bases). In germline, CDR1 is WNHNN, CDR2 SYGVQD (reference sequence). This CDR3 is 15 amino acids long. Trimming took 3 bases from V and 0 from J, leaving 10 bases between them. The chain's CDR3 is CASSDSRASTDTQYF. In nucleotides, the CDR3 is TGCGCCAGCAGTGACAGCAGGGCAAGCACAGATACGCAGTATTTT.

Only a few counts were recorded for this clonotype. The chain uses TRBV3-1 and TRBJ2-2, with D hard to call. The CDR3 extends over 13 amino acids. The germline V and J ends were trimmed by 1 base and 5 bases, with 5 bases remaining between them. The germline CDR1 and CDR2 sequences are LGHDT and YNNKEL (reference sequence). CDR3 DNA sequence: TGTGCCAGCAGCCAAGCTAGTACCGGGGAGCTGTTTTTT. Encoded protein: CASSQASTGELFF.

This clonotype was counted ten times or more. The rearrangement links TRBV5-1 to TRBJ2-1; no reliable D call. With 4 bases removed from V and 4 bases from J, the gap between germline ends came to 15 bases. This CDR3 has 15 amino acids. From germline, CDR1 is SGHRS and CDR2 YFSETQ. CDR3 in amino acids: CASSVDILVYNEQFF. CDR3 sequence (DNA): TGCGCCAGCAGCGTTGACATCCTAGTTTACAATGAGCAGTTCTTC.

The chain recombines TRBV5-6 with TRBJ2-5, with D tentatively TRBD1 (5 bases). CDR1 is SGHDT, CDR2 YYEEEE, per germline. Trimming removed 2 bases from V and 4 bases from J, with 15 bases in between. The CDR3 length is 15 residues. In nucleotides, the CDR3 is TGTGCCAGCAGCTTCCGTCTGGGGCGAGGAGAGACCCAGTACTTC. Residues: CASSFRLGRGETQYF.

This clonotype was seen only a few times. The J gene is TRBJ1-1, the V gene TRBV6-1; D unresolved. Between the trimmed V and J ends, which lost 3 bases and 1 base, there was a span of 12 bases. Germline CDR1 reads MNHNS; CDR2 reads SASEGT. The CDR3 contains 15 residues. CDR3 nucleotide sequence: TGTGCCAGCAGTGAGTGGGAATTGGGGAACACTGAAGCTTTCTTT. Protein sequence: CASSEWELGNTEAFF.

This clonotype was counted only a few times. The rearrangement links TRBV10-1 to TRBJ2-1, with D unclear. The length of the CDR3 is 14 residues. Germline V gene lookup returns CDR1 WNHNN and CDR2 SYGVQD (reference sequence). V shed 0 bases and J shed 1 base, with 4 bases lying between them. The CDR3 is CASSESESYNEQFF. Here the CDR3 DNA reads TGCGCCAGCAGTGAGTCAGAATCCTACAATGAGCAGTTCTTC.

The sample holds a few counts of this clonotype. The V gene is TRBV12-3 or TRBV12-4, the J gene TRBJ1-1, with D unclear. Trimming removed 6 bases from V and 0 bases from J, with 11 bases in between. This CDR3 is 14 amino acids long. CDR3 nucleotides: TGTGCCAGCAGCGAGGGTAGGATGAACACTGAAGCTTTCTTT. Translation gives CASSEGRMNTEAFF.

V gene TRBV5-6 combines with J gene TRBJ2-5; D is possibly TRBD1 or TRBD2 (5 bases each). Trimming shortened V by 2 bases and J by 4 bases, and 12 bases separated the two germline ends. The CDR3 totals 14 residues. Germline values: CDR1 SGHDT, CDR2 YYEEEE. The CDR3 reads CASSLPGTPETQYF. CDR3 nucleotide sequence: TGTGCCAGCAGCTTACCGGGGACCCCAGAGACCCAGTACTTC.